The subject of this entry is one T cell receptor beta chain. The germline CDR1 and CDR2 sequences are MNHEY and SMNVEV (reference sequence). With V trimmed by 3 bases and J by 5 bases, 4 bases remained unmatched. The CDR3 runs 14 residues. Original handling: Estimated nucleated cell counts came from reference gene primer amplification. The method was immunoSEQ multiplex PCR; TCRdb's version includes in-frame clones alone and lacks a portion of them. V and J calls and clone size are given by that table; D and trimming were obtained from the DNA. The table includes 100,000 to 150,000 clones, 70% to 90% detected once. This specimen belongs to a study of blood T cell repertoires in COVID-19. Study in general: The origin of the acute and convalescent COVID-19 samples was the United States, Italy and Spain. T cells, B-cell-depleted T cells, or PBMCs provided the cDNA or gDNA that served as material.

This TCR came from a woman older than 75 with acute or convalescent COVID-19. Sequenced sample: peripheral blood. This chain links TRBV27 with TRBJ2-3; 8 nucleotides match TRBD1. The CDR3 DNA is TGTGCCAGCAGTTTCGCGGACAGGGAAGATACGCAGTATTTT. Translating it yields CASSFADREDTQYF.